These 27 T cell receptor beta chains were all obtained from the same sample, sequenced in a study of blood T cell repertoires in COVID-19. Clones were read by immunoSEQ multiplex PCR, and TCRdb kept only the in-frame ones, dropping some. Of a few hundred thousand clones listed, around 88% are singletons. The sample taken for sequencing was peripheral blood. The receptors shown here come from a woman aged 45-65 years with COVID-19, enrolled during active disease.

This chain links TRBV11-2 with TRBJ2-7; D is unclear. V lost 5 bases, J lost 4 bases, and 9 bases lay in between. Per the germline V gene, CDR1 is SGHAT and CDR2 is FQNNGV. The CDR3 consists of 12 residues. CDR3 region: CASSPSGYEQYF. Written as DNA, the CDR3 is TGTGCCAGCAGCCCTTCGGGTTACGAGCAGTACTTC.

The V gene is TRBV3-1 (or the pseudogene TRBV3-2), the J gene TRBJ1-2; 8 positions agree with TRBD1. The V segment lost 3 bases and the J segment 9 bases; nucleotides outside the gene matches: 9. Looked up from germline, CDR1 is LGHDT and CDR2 is YNNKEL (reference sequence). The CDR3 extends over 14 amino acids. The CDR3 DNA reads as TGTGCCAGCAGCCAGTTAAGGACAGGGTTTAGCTACACCTTC. Its protein is CASSQLRTGFSYTF.

This chain joins TRBV24-1 and TRBJ1-2; possible D gene TRBD1, 6 bases. CDR3 length: 15 residues. Trimming cost V 5 bases and J 8 bases, with 20 bases left between them. CDR1 is KGHDR, CDR2 SFDVKD, per germline. The CDR3 region is CATSGFPGQMEGYTF. The CDR3 region has the DNA TGTGCCACCAGTGGATTCCCAGGACAGATGGAAGGCTACACCTTC.

The chain couples TRBV6-2 or TRBV6-3 to TRBJ2-2, with D unresolved. The CDR3 spans 16 residues. Germline values: CDR1 MNHEY, CDR2 SVGEGT. V was clipped by 0 bases and J by 4 bases, with 12 bases between them. CDR3 sequence reads: CASSYSPRSLTGELFF. The CDR3 region has the DNA TGTGCCAGCAGTTACTCTCCTAGAAGTCTCACCGGGGAGCTGTTTTTT.

The V gene is TRBV11-3, the J gene TRBJ2-7; D possibly corresponds to TRBD2 (6 bases). The length of the CDR3 is 15 residues. V lost 1 base to trimming and J lost 5 bases, with 15 bases between them. The germline V gene has CDR1 SGHNT and CDR2 YENEEA. CDR3 nucleotides: TGTGCCAGCAGCTTAGGAGGGCCGGAGGGCCACGAGCAGTACTTC. This codes for CASSLGGPEGHEQYF.

The gene calls are TRBV9 and TRBJ1-2, with TRBD1 matching 8 bases. The trim removed 4 bases at V and 8 bases at J, leaving 10 bases unmatched. The CDR3 sequence is 14 residues long. The germline CDR1 and CDR2 sequences are SGDLS and YYNGEE. DNA for the CDR3: TGTGCCAGCAGCATTCGACAGGGGACCGTCGGCTACACCTTC. As protein: CASSIRQGTVGYTF.

V gene TRBV5-1 combines with J gene TRBJ2-1, with 9 bases that match TRBD2. V dropped 4 bases and J dropped 5; count of bases not matched to a gene: 7. The CDR3 spans 15 residues. Germline CDR1 and CDR2: SGHRS and YFSETQ. CDR3 nucleotides: TGCGCCAGCAGCGCGTCAGCGGGGGGTAACAATGAGCAGTTCTTC. This encodes CASSASAGGNNEQFF.

This chain uses TRBV2 with TRBJ1-4; 8 bases agree with TRBD1. The germline V gene has CDR1 SNHLY and CDR2 FYNNEI. With V trimmed by 9 bases and J by 5 bases, 2 bases remained unmatched. The CDR3 has 12 amino acids. The CDR3 DNA follows: TGTGCCAGTGGACAGGGAAATGAAAAACTGTTTTTT. Amino acid sequence: CASGQGNEKLFF.

The chain is built from TRBV28 and TRBJ1-2; 9 bases align to TRBD1. The germline V gene has CDR1 MDHEN and CDR2 SYDVKM. The CDR3 has 14 residues. Trimming at V came to 10 bases and at J to 4 bases, leaving 10 bases not matched to a gene. CDR3 nucleotides: TGTGCCACCGGCGGACAGGGGAGAGGCTATGGCTACACCTTC. Amino acid sequence: CATGGQGRGYGYTF.

The chain recombines TRBV9 with TRBJ1-2; 7 bases map to TRBD1. The CDR3 runs to 14 residues. The V gene end was trimmed by 3 bases and the J gene end by 7 bases; junction bases not matched to a gene: 9. CDR1 is SGDLS, CDR2 YYNGEE, per germline. The CDR3 sequence is CASSAGQVMFGYTF. The CDR3 DNA reads TGTGCCAGCAGCGCAGGACAGGTTATGTTTGGCTACACCTTC. Full variable domain (outside the CDR3, taken from reference TRBV9 and TRBJ1-2): DSGVTQTPKHLITATGQRVTLRCSPRSGDLSVYWYQQSLDQGLQFLIQYYNGEERAKGNILERFSAQQFPDLHSELNLSSLELGDSALYFCASSAGQVMFGYTFGSGTRLTVV.

The V gene is TRBV19, the J gene TRBJ2-5; weak D call: TRBD2 (6 bases). Germline V gene lookup returns CDR1 LNHDA and CDR2 SQIVND (reference sequence). The ends were cut back, 5 bases at V and 7 bases at J, with 20 bases in the middle. The CDR3 length is 15 residues. This CDR3 is CASSPRGLLGGTQYF. Written as DNA, the CDR3 is TGTGCCAGTAGTCCCCGCGGACTCCTGGGAGGGACCCAGTACTTC.

The V gene is TRBV30, the J gene TRBJ1-6; D call uncertain. The length of the CDR3 is 14 residues. Germline-derived CDR1 and CDR2 are GTSNPN and SVGIG (reference sequence). V gave up 3 bases and J gave up 7 bases, with 13 bases separating them. The CDR3 DNA follows: TGTGCCTGGAGCGCCGGGTCCACAAATTCACCCCTCCACTTT. Encoded protein: CAWSAGSTNSPLHF. The full variable domain, in which reference TRBV30 and TRBJ1-6 provide the parts outside the CDR3, is SQTIHQWPATLVQPVGSPLSLECTVEGTSNPNLYWYRQAAGRGLQLLFYSVGIGQISSEVPQNLSASRPQDRQFILSSKKLLLSDSGFYLCAWSAGSTNSPLHFGNGTRLTVT.

This chain joins TRBV5-6 and TRBJ1-3; the match to TRBD1 covers 7 bases. J lost 0 bases, V lost 4 bases, and 4 bases had no gene match. Germline V gene sequence: CDR1 SGHDT, CDR2 YYEEEE. This CDR3 is 15 amino acids long. The CDR3 is CASSPGTASGNTIYF. CDR3 sequence (DNA): TGTGCCAGCAGCCCAGGGACAGCCTCTGGAAACACCATATATTTT.

V is TRBV2 and J is TRBJ1-2; D is uncertain. Germline assignment: CDR1 SNHLY and CDR2 FYNNEI. V was shortened by 7 bases and J by 5 bases, with 23 bases between the two germline ends. This CDR3 has 16 residues. Here the CDR3 DNA reads TGTGCCAGCAAGGCAGCCCTAGGACGGGAGAATTATGGCTACACCTTC. It is translated as CASKAALGRENYGYTF.

The J gene is TRBJ1-6, the V gene TRBV19; TRBD1 aligns across 7 bases. Trimming removed 8 bases from V and 10 bases from J; junction bases left unmatched: 14. The CDR3 is made up of 15 amino acids. Germline-derived CDR1 and CDR2 are LNHDA and SQIVND (reference sequence). CDR3 coding DNA: TGTGCCAGTCGGAGAACAGGGGAAACTCGATCACCCCTCCACTTT. Translated, it gives CASRRTGETRSPLHF.

CDR3 in DNA: TGTGCCAGTAGTAAAGGACAGGGGATGAACACCGGGGAGCTGTTTTTT. It yields the protein CASSKGQGMNTGELFF. The gene calls are TRBV19 and TRBJ2-2, with 9 bases matching TRBD1. The germline V gene has CDR1 LNHDA and CDR2 SQIVND (reference sequence). The V segment lost 4 bases and the J segment 1 base; nucleotides outside the gene matches: 4. The CDR3 extends over 16 amino acids.

The rearrangement uses TRBV3-1 (or the pseudogene TRBV3-2) and TRBJ1-2; the D is unclear. Germline V CDR1 and CDR2: LGHDT, YNNKEL (reference sequence). The CDR3 covers 17 residues. Trimming left V 0 bases short and J 4 bases short, with 18 bases between. Written as DNA, the CDR3 is TGTGCCAGCAGCCAAGATAGAGTGGGAGGGCTACTCTATGGCTACACCTTC. Translating gives CASSQDRVGGLLYGYTF.

The chain recombines TRBV19 with TRBJ1-4, with TRBD1 matching over 8 bases. V shed 5 bases, J shed 1 base, and the junction held 3 bases outside the gene matches. The CDR3 runs 15 residues. Germline assignment: CDR1 LNHDA and CDR2 SQIVND (reference sequence). The CDR3 spells CASSVGQGTNEKLFF. In nucleotides, the CDR3 is TGTGCCAGTAGTGTCGGACAGGGAACTAATGAAAAACTGTTTTTT.

V usage is TRBV11-3 and J usage is TRBJ1-2; no clear D. The CDR3 runs to 11 residues. The germline CDR1 and CDR2 sequences are SGHNT and YENEEA. The V and J ends lost 2 bases and 6 bases respectively, with 4 bases between them. CDR3 sequence reads: CASSLPDGYTF. CDR3 DNA: TGTGCCAGCAGCTTACCCGATGGCTACACCTTC.

The gene calls are TRBV5-1 and TRBJ2-3; D gene uncertain. The V end lost 0 bases, the J end lost 0 bases, and 8 bases lay between the germline ends. Germline V CDR1 and CDR2: SGHRS, YFSETQ. The CDR3 has 15 residues. The CDR3: CASSLDDISTDTQYF. In nucleotides, the CDR3 is TGCGCCAGCAGCTTGGACGACATTAGCACAGATACGCAGTATTTT. Based on the CDR3 plus reference TRBV5-1 and TRBJ2-3, the full variable domain is KAGVTQTPRYLIKTRGQQVTLSCSPISGHRSVSWYQQTPGQGLQFLFEYFSETQRNKGNFPGRFSGRQFSNSRSEMNVSTLELGDSALYLCASSLDDISTDTQYFGPGTRLTVL.

This rearrangement joins TRBV2 to TRBJ2-7; 11 bases are shared with TRBD2. Germline-derived CDR1 and CDR2 are SNHLY and FYNNEI. Trimming at V came to 6 bases and at J to 3 bases, leaving 4 bases not matched to a gene. The CDR3 consists of 14 residues. The CDR3 sequence is CASRNGTSGYEQYF. In nucleotides, the CDR3 is TGTGCCAGCAGGAATGGGACTAGCGGCTACGAGCAGTACTTC.

In its sample, this clone was seen a few times. The same CDR3 can be traced to other DNA sequences in this sample. The chain couples TRBV18 to TRBJ1-1; D uncertain. V lost 2 bases to trimming and J lost 0 bases, with 7 bases between them. The CDR3 sequence is 14 residues long. In germline, CDR1 is KGHSH, CDR2 LQKENI. The CDR3: CASSPGQMNTEAFF. The CDR3 DNA sequence: TGTGCCAGCTCACCAGGCCAAATGAACACTGAAGCTTTCTTT.

This chain joins TRBV15 and TRBJ1-2; 11 bases are shared with TRBD1. Germline-derived CDR1 and CDR2 are LNHNV and YYDKDF (reference sequence). The length of the CDR3 is 18 residues. V was clipped by 1 base and J by 7 bases; unmatched bases: 14. In DNA, the CDR3 is TGTGCCACCAGCAGAGCTGGCGGGACAGGGGGATTAGGTGGTGGCTACACCTTC. Its translation is CATSRAGGTGGLGGGYTF.

The chain recombines TRBV5-1 with TRBJ1-5; TRBD1 matches 9 bases. V shed 4 bases and J 5 bases; nucleotides not matched to a gene: 10. The germline gives CDR1 SGHRS, CDR2 YFSETQ. The CDR3 is 16 amino acids. The CDR3 DNA sequence: TGCGCCAGCAGCCCCGGGACAGGGTCGGGGGATCAGCCCCAGCATTTT. Its translation is CASSPGTGSGDQPQHF.

The chain has TRBV11-3 and TRBJ1-1; possibly TRBD1 for D (5 bases). V shed 0 bases and J shed 5 bases, with 10 bases lying between them. This CDR3 is 14 amino acids long. Looked up from germline, CDR1 is SGHNT and CDR2 is YENEEA. As DNA, the CDR3 is TGTGCCAGCAGCTTAGACAGGGATGGAACTGAAGCTTTCTTT. This sequence encodes CASSLDRDGTEAFF. Based on the CDR3 plus reference TRBV11-3 and TRBJ1-1, the full variable domain is EAGVVQSPRYKIIEKKQPVAFWCNPISGHNTLYWYLQNLGQGPELLIRYENEEAVDDSQLPKDRFSAERLKGVDSTLKIQPAELGDSAVYLCASSLDRDGTEAFFGQGTRLTVV.

The chain is built from TRBV15 and TRBJ1-2, with 9 bases lining up with TRBD1. V shed 5 bases, J shed 4 bases, and the junction held 8 bases outside the gene matches. The CDR3 has 15 residues. Germline-derived CDR1 and CDR2 are LNHNV and YYDKDF (reference sequence). The CDR3 loop reads CATSPGTGRSYGYTF. The CDR3 nucleotides read TGTGCCACCAGCCCCGGGACAGGGAGATCCTATGGCTACACCTTC.

This clone was seen a few times. The chain couples TRBV7-9 to TRBJ1-2; no definite D call. V was shortened by 3 bases and J by 2 bases, with 7 bases between the two germline ends. The germline CDR1 and CDR2 sequences are SEHNR and FQNEAQ (reference sequence). The CDR3 has 13 amino acids. The CDR3: CASSFDENYGYTF. CDR3 sequence (DNA): TGTGCCAGCAGCTTCGATGAGAACTATGGCTACACCTTC.